Listed here are 9 T cell receptor beta chains from one sample, sequenced in a study of post-analysis software for immune sequencing data. Antigens for these TCRs are unknown. Every TCR beta cDNA library bore unique molecular identifiers. TCRdb analysed the PCR reads with MiXCR anew, one entry per CDR3 protein. In the table there are roughly 170,000 distinct CDR3 sequences, 30% of which are singletons. Findings and limits, study-wide: Controls had lower frequencies than patients of about five TRBV segments, which included TRBV5-6, TRBV5-1 and TRBV20-1.

Sequenced input: blood. These receptors all come from a girl aged 5-17 years with multiple sclerosis.

This clonotype was counted many times. This could be a read error, since a much larger clone is one nucleotide away. The chain is built from TRBV5-1 and TRBJ2-7; 9 bases line up with TRBD2. The J segment lost 7 bases and the V segment lost 3 bases, leaving 8 bases of the junction unmatched. The CDR3 is made up of 14 amino acids. Per germline, CDR1 SGHRS and CDR2 YFSETQ. CDR3 nucleotides: TGCGCCAGCAGCTGGGTCGCGGGAGGGCTTGAGCAGTACTTC. This gives the protein CASSWVAGGLEQYF.

The chain joins TRBV28 to TRBJ1-2, with D unresolved. CDR3 size: 11 residues. Germline-derived CDR1 and CDR2 are MDHEN and SYDVKM. V was cut by 3 bases and J by 5 bases, with 4 bases left in between. CDR3: CASSLEYGYTF. CDR3 DNA: TGTGCCAGCAGTTTGGAGTATGGCTACACCTTC.

With regard to this clonotype: One end of the junction fails to match germline, which may point to a read error. V gene TRBV12-3 or TRBV12-4 combines with J gene TRBJ1-2; no reliable D call. The CDR3 is made up of 15 amino acids. CDR3 region: CASSLAGRRNYGYTF. CDR3 nucleotide sequence: TGTGCCAGCAGTTTAGCCGGACGTAGGAACTACGGCTACACCTTC.

This clonotype has more than one count but fewer than ten. The J gene is TRBJ1-2, the V gene TRBV28, with TRBD1 identical over 8 bases. V shed 11 bases, J shed 6 bases, and the junction held 14 bases outside the gene matches. Per the germline V gene, CDR1 is MDHEN and CDR2 is SYDVKM. The CDR3 has 14 amino acids. The CDR3 nucleotides are TGTGCCTGCAAAGCTCCGGGACAGGCCGATGGCTACACCTTC. This encodes CACKAPGQADGYTF.

The chain couples TRBV20-1 to TRBJ1-1; tentative D call: TRBD1 (6 bases). The germline CDR1 and CDR2 sequences are DFQATT and SNEGSKA (reference sequence). The germline V and J ends were trimmed by 6 bases and 11 bases, with 34 bases remaining between them. The CDR3 loop spans 17 amino acids. The CDR3 region has the DNA TGCAGTGCCCCACGAGTTAACAAACAGGTCGGGGGCTTTAAGGCTTTCTTT. This gives the protein CSAPRVNKQVGGFKAFF.

This clonotype was found many times. The V call is TRBV10-2, the J call TRBJ2-6; D not resolved. The CDR3 extends over 17 amino acids. CDR1 is WSHSY and CDR2 is SAAADI in the germline V gene. V gave up 2 bases and J gave up 0 bases, with 11 bases separating them. In DNA form, the CDR3 reads TGCGCCAGCAGTGAGGTGGAGTATTACTCTGGGGCCAACGTCCTGACTTTC. This translates into CASSEVEYYSGANVLTF.

This clonotype was detected a few times. As DNA, the CDR3 is TGTGCCAGCAGTAGACAGGGTTTAACGAACACTGAAGCTTTCTTT. This codes for CASSRQGLTNTEAFF. The V call is TRBV27, the J call TRBJ1-1, with 7 nucleotides matching TRBD1. The CDR3 consists of 15 residues. From germline, CDR1 is MNHEY and CDR2 SMNVEV (reference sequence). Losses at the gene ends were 5 bases for V and 1 base for J; bases not matched to a gene: 7.

This chain joins TRBV25-1 and TRBJ1-1; 7 nucleotides align to TRBD1. The CDR3 totals 12 residues. Germline lookup yields CDR1 MGHDK and CDR2 SYGVNS. Losses at the gene ends were 4 bases for V and 8 bases for J; bases not matched to a gene: 4. In DNA form, the CDR3 reads TGTGCCAGCAGTGCCCCGGGACAGGAAGCTTTCTTT. This encodes CASSAPGQEAFF.

On this clonotype itself: This may arise from a read error, as a much more abundant clone is one base away. V and J are TRBV6-5 and TRBJ1-6; D gene unclear. The CDR3 contains 15 residues. Per the germline V gene, CDR1 is MNHEY and CDR2 is SVGAGI. The CDR3 loop reads CASRFPDGGNSPRHF. DNA of the CDR3: TGTGCCAGCAGATTCCCCGACGGTGGTAATTCACCCCGCCACTTT.